The table lists the clone carrying this T cell receptor beta chain with a few counts. This sample was included in a study of T cells after yellow fever vaccination. The CDR3 runs to 13 residues. Germline CDR1 is SEHNR and CDR2 is FQNEAQ (reference sequence). V shed 8 bases and J shed 3 bases, with 10 bases lying between them. Using its own MiXCR run on the 5' RACE reads, TCRdb lists one record per CDR3 protein. The sample contains 400,000 to 650,000 distinct CDR3 sequences, about a fifth of which appear only once. Sequences were derived from PBMCs, sampled less than 25 days after the first yellow fever vaccination. The sequence was obtained from a man aged 18 to 35 who received the YFV17D yellow fever vaccine. The chain is built from TRBV7-9 and TRBJ1-4, with D maybe TRBD1 (6 bases). The chain's CDR3 is CASAGQPNEKLFF. As DNA, the CDR3 is TGTGCCAGCGCAGGACAGCCTAATGAAAAACTGTTTTTT. Drawing the rest from reference TRBV7-9 and TRBJ1-4, the complete variable domain is DTGVSQNPRHKITKRGQNVTFRCDPISEHNRLYWYRQTLGQGPEFLTYFQNEAQLEKSRLLSDRFSAERPKGSFSTLEIQRTEQGDSAMYLCASAGQPNEKLFFGSGTQLSVL.